This TCR beta chain was found in a study of cytomegalovirus exposure and HLA in healthy donors. Study overall: The 95 to 150 validation repertoires used a platform that matched the one used for the approximately 670 first-cohort repertoires, as a later analysis reported. The study's findings and limits: Within the 120 or so validation repertoires, first-cohort TCR clusters tended to co-occur, according to a later analysis. High specificity and sensitivity for cytomegalovirus status were reported for the classifier. In vitro, a few CMV-associated chains proved specific for CMV antigens.

In regard to this clone: Its cognate antigen is unknown.

This table comes from immunoSEQ multiplex PCR, and its TCRdb copy is limited to in-frame clones, with some not included. The sample holds roughly 240,000 clones, just under 90% seen once. Germline V CDR1 and CDR2: LNHDA, SQIVND (reference sequence). Trimming stripped 7 bases from V and 8 bases from J, with 8 bases between. CDR3 length: 11 residues. The clonotype originates from a man between 18 and 29 years old in good health and CMV-seronegative. V usage is TRBV19 and J usage is TRBJ2-2; D gene unclear. Sequencing was carried out using PBMCs. DNA for the CDR3: TGTGCCAGTATGTTGAGAGGGGAGCTGTTTTTT. As protein: CASMLRGELFF.